This TCR beta chain was identified in a study of blood T cell repertoires in COVID-19. Study-wide background: Acute and convalescent COVID-19 specimens originated in the United States, Italy and Spain. PBMCs, B-cell-depleted T cells, or T cells provided the cDNA or gDNA that made up the material.

In the original processing: The authors estimated nucleated cell counts from reference gene primer amplification. Clones were read by immunoSEQ multiplex PCR, and TCRdb kept only the in-frame ones, dropping some. The V and J calls and clone size were taken over from that table, and D and trimming were inferred from the DNA. The sample consists of roughly 120,000 clones, around 80% of them appearing once. The V end was cut by 6 bases, the J end by 11 bases, with 16 bases between. This CDR3 is 12 amino acids long. Material: peripheral blood. The receptor's source is a man between 65 and 85 years old with active or convalescent COVID-19. V and J are TRBV12-3 or TRBV12-4 and TRBJ1-1; D remains unclear. The DNA for the CDR3 is TGTGCCAGCAGCCGTGGACCCCGAGGGGCTTTCTTT. Protein: CASSRGPRGAFF.